Listed here are 3 T cell receptor beta chains from one sample, sequenced in a study of cytomegalovirus exposure and HLA in healthy donors. The primer mix had 60 Vbeta and 13 Jbeta primers. Measured with immunoSEQ multiplex PCR; TCRdb has only the in-frame clones, and not every one. Altogether about 150,000 clones are present, roughly 71% being singletons, with the ten largest covering 6% to 8.5%. The sequencing input was PBMCs. The receptors originated from a man in his thirties or forties in good health and CMV-seronegative.

V usage is TRBV28 and J usage is TRBJ2-3, with TRBD2 identical over 7 bases. V was clipped by 4 bases and J by 1 base; unmatched bases: 11. Germline CDR1 MDHEN, CDR2 SYDVKM. The CDR3 length is 17 residues. CDR3 coding DNA: TGTGCCAGCAGTTCGCCCCGGGGGGAGAGTGGCACAGATACGCAGTATTTT. Protein: CASSSPRGESGTDTQYF.

V usage is TRBV19 and J usage is TRBJ1-3; D might be TRBD1 (5 bases). The CDR3 extends over 16 amino acids. Deletions cut 6 bases from V and 2 bases from J, with 17 bases between. Per the germline V gene, CDR1 is LNHDA and CDR2 is SQIVND (reference sequence). This chain's CDR3 is CASRAGKVAAGNTIYF. The CDR3 nucleotides read TGTGCCAGTAGGGCAGGGAAGGTCGCCGCTGGAAACACCATATATTTT.

This clone was seen a few times. In the same sample, other DNA sequences code for this CDR3. The chain uses TRBV18 and TRBJ1-1; D might be TRBD1 (6 bases). This CDR3 region has 14 residues. From germline, CDR1 is KGHSH and CDR2 LQKENI. The V gene lost 3 bases and the J gene lost 4 bases, with 12 bases spanning the gap. The CDR3 region has the DNA TGTGCCAGCTCACCGGGGGCAGGGCGCACTGAAGCTTTCTTT. It specifies CASSPGAGRTEAFF.